This is a list of T cell receptor beta chains from one sample in a study of blood T cell repertoires in COVID-19. Sequencing was performed with immunoSEQ multiplex PCR; in TCRdb, only in-frame clones are kept and a portion is missing. There are 80,000 to 100,000 clones in the sample; roughly nine tenths occur only once, and about 1.8% lies in the top ten. The sequenced sample consisted of peripheral blood. Source of these receptors: a human donor with active COVID-19. The donor label of this sample is uncertain. CDR3s include the opening cysteine and the closing phenylalanine or tryptophan. A D gene is named only where the DNA matches it firmly. The size of a clone is reported for some rows only, either as once, few or many, or as a class for expanded clones.

d_gene	v_gene	abundance	j_gene	CDR3aa	CDR3nt
NA	TRBV19	NA	TRBJ1-4	CASSRPEASEKLFF	TGTGCCAGTAGCCGACCTGAGGCTTCCGAAAAACTGTTTTTT
NA	TRBV5-1	NA	TRBJ1-1	CASSLGAGPNTEAFF	TGCGCCAGCAGCTTGGGAGCGGGCCCGAACACTGAAGCTTTCTTT
NA	TRBV7-3	NA	TRBJ1-1	CASSLTGRHQGEAFF	TGTGCCAGCAGCTTAACCGGCCGCCATCAGGGGGAAGCTTTCTTT
NA	TRBV5-1	NA	TRBJ2-3	CASKTGTSTDTQYF	TGCGCCAGCAAGACAGGGACTAGCACAGATACGCAGTATTTT
NA	TRBV9	NA	TRBJ1-3	CASSIRVGLGRNTIYF	TGTGCCAGCAGCATCAGGGTGGGGCTTGGAAGAAACACCATATATTTT
NA	TRBV3-1/TRBV3-2	NA	TRBJ2-5	CASSQGQAAGETQYF	TGTGCCAGCAGCCAAGGACAGGCCGCGGGAGAGACCCAGTACTTC
TRBD1	TRBV9	NA	TRBJ1-1	CASSVGGGGQAAAFF	TGTGCCAGCAGCGTAGGTGGAGGGGGCCAAGCCGCGGCTTTCTTT
NA	TRBV7-2	NA	TRBJ1-1	CASSIRGRMNTEAFF	TGTGCCAGCAGCATCAGGGGCCGAATGAACACTGAAGCTTTCTTT
TRBD2	TRBV9	once	TRBJ2-5	CASSVVQREIQETQYF	TGTGCCAGCAGCGTAGTTCAGCGGGAGATTCAAGAGACCCAGTACTTC
NA	TRBV5-1	once	TRBJ2-3	CASSLDQGRTDTQYF	TGCGCCAGCAGCTTGGACCAGGGGCGGACAGATACGCAGTATTTT
TRBD1	TRBV4-1	NA	TRBJ2-7	CASSPGSAQGEPHEQYF	TGCGCCAGCAGCCCGGGATCCGCACAGGGGGAACCTCACGAGCAGTACTTC
NA	TRBV9	few	TRBJ1-4	CASSPGGVFGEKLFF	TGTGCCAGCTCCCCGGGGGGGGTCTTCGGTGAAAAACTGTTTTTT
TRBD1	TRBV9	NA	TRBJ1-1	CASSPFRRGRLQGGEAFF	TGTGCCAGCAGCCCCTTCCGTAGGGGGCGATTACAGGGGGGAGAAGCTTTCTTT
NA	TRBV4-1	few	TRBJ1-2	CASSQERQGSYGYTF	TGCGCCAGCAGCCAAGAACGGCAGGGGAGCTATGGCTACACCTTC
NA	TRBV6-5	NA	TRBJ2-7	CASRERQISYEQYF	TGTGCCAGCAGGGAGAGACAGATCTCCTACGAGCAGTACTTC
NA	TRBV6-2/TRBV6-3	few	TRBJ1-2	CASSPPRLNYGYTF	TGTGCCAGCAGTCCACCACGACTAAACTATGGCTACACCTTC
NA	TRBV7-9	NA	TRBJ1-1	CASSLVRQLNTEAFF	TGTGCCAGCAGCTTAGTACGACAGCTGAACACTGAAGCTTTCTTT
TRBD2	TRBV7-9	NA	TRBJ2-2	CASSFKRGIPNTGELFF	TGTGCCAGCAGCTTCAAGCGGGGGATTCCGAACACCGGGGAGCTGTTTTTT
TRBD1	TRBV12-5	NA	TRBJ2-7	CASGLVRTGGGAYEQYF	TGTGCTAGTGGTTTGGTACGGACAGGCGGTGGGGCCTACGAGCAGTACTTC
NA	TRBV13	once	TRBJ2-5	CASSFGVVGGETQYF	TGTGCCAGCAGCTTCGGGGTGGTGGGGGGAGAGACCCAGTACTTC
TRBD1	TRBV5-6	NA	TRBJ1-2	CASNIGGGTVDGYTF	TGTGCCAGCAACATTGGGGGTGGGACAGTGGACGGCTACACCTTC
TRBD1	TRBV7-2	NA	TRBJ1-2	CASSPYRGLTYGYTF	TGTGCCAGCAGCCCTTACAGGGGCCTTACCTATGGCTACACCTTC
NA	TRBV6-5	NA	TRBJ2-7	CASSRDSPYEQYF	TGTGCCAGCAGTCGAGACAGCCCCTACGAGCAGTACTTC
NA	TRBV28	few	TRBJ1-5	CASSSGGGNQPQHF	TGTGCCAGCAGTTCTGGGGGGGGCAATCAGCCCCAGCATTTT
NA	TRBV3-1/TRBV3-2	NA	TRBJ2-1	CASSQVLNEQFF	TGTGCCAGCAGCCAAGTTCTCAATGAGCAGTTCTTC
TRBD1	TRBV24-1	NA	TRBJ1-2	CATSDGQGRHNYGYTF	TGTGCCACCAGTGATGGACAGGGGCGACATAACTATGGCTACACCTTC
NA	TRBV30	few	TRBJ1-6	CALTPSGYNSPLHF	TGTGCCCTAACCCCGTCGGGCTATAATTCACCCCTCCACTTT
NA	TRBV6-6	NA	TRBJ2-5	CASSPEETQYF	TGTGCCAGCAGCCCCGAGGAGACCCAGTACTTC
NA	TRBV5-1	NA	TRBJ1-1	CASSLGTGNTEAFF	TGCGCCAGCAGCTTGGGCACGGGGAACACTGAAGCTTTCTTT
TRBD1	TRBV19	NA	TRBJ1-2	CASSKYDRENGYTF	TGTGCCAGTAGTAAATACGACAGGGAGAATGGCTACACCTTC
TRBD1	TRBV28	NA	TRBJ1-3	CASKGQSDTIYF	TGTGCCAGCAAGGGACAGTCGGACACCATATATTTT
TRBD1	TRBV10-3	NA	TRBJ2-7	CAISVTGGSYEQYF	TGTGCCATCAGTGTAACAGGGGGTAGCTACGAGCAGTACTTC
TRBD1	TRBV24-1	once	TRBJ1-5	CATRAGTGDGQPQHF	TGTGCCACAAGAGCGGGGACAGGCGACGGTCAGCCCCAGCATTTT
NA	TRBV20-1	NA	TRBJ2-7	CSAGPYEQYF	TGCAGTGCTGGGCCCTACGAGCAGTACTTC
NA	TRBV19	NA	TRBJ1-1	CASSHRGANTEAFF	TGTGCCAGTAGTCACCGGGGTGCGAACACTGAAGCTTTCTTT
NA	TRBV12-5	NA	TRBJ2-7	CASVQGSSSYEQYF	TGTGCTAGTGTCCAGGGGTCTTCCTCCTACGAGCAGTACTTC
NA	TRBV19	NA	TRBJ1-1	CASSPPSRNTEAFF	TGTGCCAGCTCCCCACCATCGAGGAACACTGAAGCTTTCTTT
TRBD1	TRBV5-1	NA	TRBJ2-7	CASSLLPGQDSEEYF	TGCGCCAGCAGCTTACTACCGGGACAGGACTCAGAGGAGTACTTC
NA	TRBV11-3	NA	TRBJ2-2	CASSSSRGNTGELFF	TGTGCCAGCAGCTCTTCCCGGGGGAACACCGGGGAGCTGTTTTTT
NA	TRBV14	NA	TRBJ1-1	CASSHGGGDTEAFF	TGTGCCAGCAGCCACGGGGGAGGGGACACTGAAGCTTTCTTT
NA	TRBV19	NA	TRBJ2-2	CATTQTTNTGELFF	TGTGCCACCACCCAGACAACGAACACCGGGGAGCTGTTTTTT
NA	TRBV12-5	NA	TRBJ1-1	CASGLMAGRGLYTEAFF	TGTGCTAGTGGTTTGATGGCCGGGCGGGGGCTTTACACTGAAGCTTTCTTT
NA	TRBV2	NA	TRBJ2-1	CASSRLRGVYNEQFF	TGTGCCAGCAGCCGACTCAGGGGAGTCTACAATGAGCAGTTCTTC
NA	TRBV7-9	NA	TRBJ1-3	CASSLGGTGKGNTIYF	TGTGCCAGCAGCTTAGGAGGTACAGGGAAGGGAAACACCATATATTTT
NA	TRBV5-1	NA	TRBJ2-3	CASSLLSQNTDTQYF	TGCGCCAGCAGCTTGCTGTCACAGAACACAGATACGCAGTATTTT